This T cell receptor beta chain emerged from a study of T cell responses to AZD1222 COVID-19 vaccine. Background on the study: Some second doses came at about 4 weeks and others at about 12 weeks; these were pooled.

This clone was counted only a few times. Its antigen is unidentified. CDR1 and CDR2 from the germline V gene are SEHNR and FQNEAQ (reference sequence). The CDR3 contains 17 residues. V dropped 1 base and J dropped 2; count of bases not matched to a gene: 10. The protocol was immunoSEQ multiplex PCR, while the TCRdb copy is restricted to in-frame clones and leaves out a portion. The data hold about 100,000 clones, with about 83% observed a single time. Findings of the study overall: Baseline antibody screening turned up just a handful of seropositive AZD1222 recipients. Donors skewed white British and female; clonal diversity was possibly underestimated. Following two doses of AZD1222, Spike-specific TCR breadth and depth rose.

V usage is TRBV7-9 and J usage is TRBJ2-5; 7 bases match TRBD2. The source of this sequence is an adult in good health. Material: peripheral blood, obtained on day 0 of AZD1222 vaccination. The CDR3 DNA reads as TGTGCCAGCAGCTTAGTAGCGGGCAGCACCGGACAAGAGACCCAGTACTTC. Amino acids: CASSLVAGSTGQETQYF.